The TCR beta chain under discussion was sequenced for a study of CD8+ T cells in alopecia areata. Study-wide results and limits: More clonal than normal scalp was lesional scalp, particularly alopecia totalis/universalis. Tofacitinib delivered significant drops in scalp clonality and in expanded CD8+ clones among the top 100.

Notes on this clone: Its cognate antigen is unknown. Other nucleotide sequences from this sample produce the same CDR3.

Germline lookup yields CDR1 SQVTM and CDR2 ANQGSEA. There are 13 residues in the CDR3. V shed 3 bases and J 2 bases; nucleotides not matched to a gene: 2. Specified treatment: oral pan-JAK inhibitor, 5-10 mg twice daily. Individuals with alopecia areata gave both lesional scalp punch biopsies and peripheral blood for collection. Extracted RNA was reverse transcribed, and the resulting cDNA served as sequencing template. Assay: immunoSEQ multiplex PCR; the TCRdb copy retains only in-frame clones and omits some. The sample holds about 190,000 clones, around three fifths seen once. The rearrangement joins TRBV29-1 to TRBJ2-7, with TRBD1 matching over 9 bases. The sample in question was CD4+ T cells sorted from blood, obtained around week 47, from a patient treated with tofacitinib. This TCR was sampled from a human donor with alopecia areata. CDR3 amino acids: CSVEGQGAYEQYF. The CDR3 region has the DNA TGCAGCGTTGAGGGACAGGGTGCCTACGAGCAGTACTTC.